Given below is one TCR beta chain in context. The antigen is not known. Germline V gene data show CDR1 as SGHTA and CDR2 as FQGTGA. After removal of 4 bases from V and 12 bases from J, the junction contained 2 bases not matched to a gene. The CDR3 consists of 13 residues. The data were taken from a study of blood T cells in healthy people across ages. Regarding the study as a whole: Higher naive T cell percentage went strongly together with higher TCR beta diversity.

PCR was performed a second time for about 7 to 12 cycles using a sample-barcoded 5' primer and a J-beta primer mix. The template-switch adaptor was a 5' adaptor with 12 random nucleotides. It tagged each cDNA molecule. TCRdb passed the 5' RACE reads through MiXCR, listing each CDR3 protein once. Of 1.2 million to 1.5 million distinct CDR3 sequences listed, roughly 40% are singletons. The receptor's source is a woman aged 18-29 years in good health. The chain combines TRBV7-3 with TRBJ2-1, with 14 bases identical to TRBD2. The sample was blood. CDR3 nucleotide sequence: TGTGCCAGCAGCTCAGGACTAGCGGGGGGGCAGTTCTTC. Its protein is CASSSGLAGGQFF.